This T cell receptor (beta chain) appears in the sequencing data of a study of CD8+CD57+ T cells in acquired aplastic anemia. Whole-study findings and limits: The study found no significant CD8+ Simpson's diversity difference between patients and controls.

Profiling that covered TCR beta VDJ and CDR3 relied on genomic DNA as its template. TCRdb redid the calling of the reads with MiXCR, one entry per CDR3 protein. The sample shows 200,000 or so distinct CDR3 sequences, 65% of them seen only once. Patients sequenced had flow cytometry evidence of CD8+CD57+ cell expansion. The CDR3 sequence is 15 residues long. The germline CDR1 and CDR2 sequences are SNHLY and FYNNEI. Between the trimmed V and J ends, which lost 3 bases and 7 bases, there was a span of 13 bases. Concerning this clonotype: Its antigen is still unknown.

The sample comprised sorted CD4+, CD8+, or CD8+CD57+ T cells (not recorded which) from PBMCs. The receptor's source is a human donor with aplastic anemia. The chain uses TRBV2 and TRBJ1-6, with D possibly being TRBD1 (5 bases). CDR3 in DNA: TGTGCCAGCAGTGATGGCAGGGTCAACAATTCACCCCTCCACTTT. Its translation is CASSDGRVNNSPLHF.